This T cell receptor beta chain was sequenced during a study of cytomegalovirus exposure and HLA in healthy donors. About the study: Within an early data release were about 85 million unique TCRs drawn from HLA-typed donors. Study-wide results and caveats: It was taken for granted in presence/absence analyses that sequencing depth across donors was roughly uniform.

The primer mix had 60 Vbeta and 13 Jbeta primers. Some clones are missing from TCRdb's copy, which holds only in-frame ones; the method was immunoSEQ multiplex PCR. The sample holds under 150,000 clones, roughly four fifths seen once. The V segment lost 5 bases and the J segment 6 bases; nucleotides outside the gene matches: 10. Per the germline V gene, CDR1 is MNHEY and CDR2 is SMNVEV (reference sequence). CDR3 length: 15 amino acids. Comment on this clone: What it recognizes is unknown.

The chain couples TRBV27 to TRBJ2-7; 10 bases are a match to TRBD2. The origin of this receptor is a young woman in good health and CMV-seronegative. The sequencing input was PBMCs. The CDR3 protein is CASSALAGEGGEQYF. DNA of the CDR3: TGTGCCAGCAGTGCCCTAGCGGGAGAAGGGGGCGAGCAGTACTTC.